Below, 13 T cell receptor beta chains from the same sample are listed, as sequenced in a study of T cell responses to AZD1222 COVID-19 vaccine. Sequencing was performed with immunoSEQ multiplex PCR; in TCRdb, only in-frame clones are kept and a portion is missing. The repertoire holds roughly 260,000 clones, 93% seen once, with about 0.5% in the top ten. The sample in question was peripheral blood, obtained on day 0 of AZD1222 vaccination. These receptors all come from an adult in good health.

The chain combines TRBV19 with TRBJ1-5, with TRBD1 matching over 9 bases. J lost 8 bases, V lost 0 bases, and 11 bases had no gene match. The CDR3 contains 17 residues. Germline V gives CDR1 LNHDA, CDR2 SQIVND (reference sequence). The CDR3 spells CASSIDRDRAFREPQHF. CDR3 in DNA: TGTGCCAGTAGTATAGACCGGGACAGGGCCTTTAGGGAGCCCCAGCATTTT. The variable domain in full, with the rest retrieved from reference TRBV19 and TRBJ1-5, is DGGITQSPKYLFRKEGQNVTLSCEQNLNHDAMYWYRQDPGQGLRLIYYSQIVNDFQKGDIAEGYSVSREKKESFPLTVTSAQKNPTAFYLCASSIDRDRAFREPQHFGDGTRLSIL.

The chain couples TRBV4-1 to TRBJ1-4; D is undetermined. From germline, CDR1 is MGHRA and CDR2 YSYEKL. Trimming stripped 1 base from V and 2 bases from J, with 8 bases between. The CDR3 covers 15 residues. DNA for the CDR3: TGCGCCAGCAGCCAAGCGGAACTCACTAATGAAAAACTGTTTTTT. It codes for CASSQAELTNEKLFF.

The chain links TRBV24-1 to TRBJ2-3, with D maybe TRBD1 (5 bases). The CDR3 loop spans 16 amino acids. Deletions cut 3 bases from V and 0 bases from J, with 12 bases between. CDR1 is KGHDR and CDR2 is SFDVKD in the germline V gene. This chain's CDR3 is CATSDLMGLSTDTQYF. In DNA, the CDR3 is TGTGCCACCAGTGATCTAATGGGGCTGAGCACAGATACGCAGTATTTT.

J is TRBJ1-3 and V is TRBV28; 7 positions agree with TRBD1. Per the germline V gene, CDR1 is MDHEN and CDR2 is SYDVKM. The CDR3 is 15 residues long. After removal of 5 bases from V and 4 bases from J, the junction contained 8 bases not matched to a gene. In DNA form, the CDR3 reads TGTGCCAGCAGTAGCGTCAAGGGGGCAGGAAACACCATATATTTT. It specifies CASSSVKGAGNTIYF.

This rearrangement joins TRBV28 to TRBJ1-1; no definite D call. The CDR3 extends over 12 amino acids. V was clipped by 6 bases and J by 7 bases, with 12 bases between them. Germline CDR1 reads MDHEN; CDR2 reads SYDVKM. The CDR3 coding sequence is TGTGCCAGCAGCCCTGTTACAGTTGAAGCTTTCTTT. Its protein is CASSPVTVEAFF. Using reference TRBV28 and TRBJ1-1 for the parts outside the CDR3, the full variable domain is DVKVTQSSRYLVKRTGEKVFLECVQDMDHENMFWYRQDPGLGLRLIYFSYDVKMKEKGDIPEGYSVSREKKERFSLILESASTNQTSMYLCASSPVTVEAFFGQGTRLTVV.

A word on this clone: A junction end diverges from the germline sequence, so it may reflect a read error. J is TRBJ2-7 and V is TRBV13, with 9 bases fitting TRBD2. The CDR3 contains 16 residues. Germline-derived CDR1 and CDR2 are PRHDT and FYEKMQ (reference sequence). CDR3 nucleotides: TGTGCCAGCAGCGTAGGTAGCGGGAGTTCCACCTACGAGCAGTACTTC. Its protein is CASSVGSGSSTYEQYF.

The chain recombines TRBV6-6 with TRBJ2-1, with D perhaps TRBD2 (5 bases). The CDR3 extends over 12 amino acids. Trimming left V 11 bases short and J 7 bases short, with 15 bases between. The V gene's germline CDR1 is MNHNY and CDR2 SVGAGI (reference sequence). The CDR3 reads CAYGRVGNEQFF. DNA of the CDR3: TGTGCCTACGGGCGGGTTGGGAATGAGCAGTTCTTC.

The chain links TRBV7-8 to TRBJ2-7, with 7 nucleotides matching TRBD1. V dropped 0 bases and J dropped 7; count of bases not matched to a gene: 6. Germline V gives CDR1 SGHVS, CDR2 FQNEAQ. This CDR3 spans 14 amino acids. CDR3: CASSLALGGWEQYF. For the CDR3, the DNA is TGTGCCAGCAGCTTAGCCTTAGGGGGCTGGGAGCAGTACTTC.

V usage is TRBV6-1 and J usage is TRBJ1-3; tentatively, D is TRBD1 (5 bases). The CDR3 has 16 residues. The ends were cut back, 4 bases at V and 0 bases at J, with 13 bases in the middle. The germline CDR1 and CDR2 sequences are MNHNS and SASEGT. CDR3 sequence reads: CASSGQTGSSGNTIYF. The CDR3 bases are TGTGCCAGCAGTGGACAAACAGGCTCCTCTGGAAACACCATATATTTT.

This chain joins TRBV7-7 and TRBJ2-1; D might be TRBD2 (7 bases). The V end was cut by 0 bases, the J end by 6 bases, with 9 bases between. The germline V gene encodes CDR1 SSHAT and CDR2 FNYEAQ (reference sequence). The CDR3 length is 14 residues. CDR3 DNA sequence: TGTGCCAGCAGCTTAGCGGGAGGGGGCAATGAGCAGTTCTTC. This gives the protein CASSLAGGGNEQFF.

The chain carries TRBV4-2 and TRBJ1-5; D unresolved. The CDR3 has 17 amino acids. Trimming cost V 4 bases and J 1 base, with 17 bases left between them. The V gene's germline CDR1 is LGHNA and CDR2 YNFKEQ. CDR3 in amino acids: CASSPRKLGGSNQPQHF. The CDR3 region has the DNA TGTGCCAGCAGCCCCAGAAAGTTGGGAGGGAGCAATCAGCCCCAGCATTTT.

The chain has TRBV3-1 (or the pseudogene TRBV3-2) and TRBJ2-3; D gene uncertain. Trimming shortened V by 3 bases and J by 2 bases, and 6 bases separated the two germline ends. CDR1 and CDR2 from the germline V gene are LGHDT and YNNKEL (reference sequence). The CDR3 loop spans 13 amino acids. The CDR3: CASSQANTDTQYF. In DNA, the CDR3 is TGTGCCAGCAGCCAGGCCAACACAGATACGCAGTATTTT.

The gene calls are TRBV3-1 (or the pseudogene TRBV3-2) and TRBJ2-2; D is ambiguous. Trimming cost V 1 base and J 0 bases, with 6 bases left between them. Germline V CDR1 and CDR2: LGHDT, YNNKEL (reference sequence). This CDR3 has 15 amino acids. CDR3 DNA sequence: TGTGCCAGCAGCCAAGTGGGCACGAACACCGGGGAGCTGTTTTTT. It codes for CASSQVGTNTGELFF.